This entry features one TCR beta chain sequence. Antigen specificity is unknown. One end of the junction is discordant with germline, which a read error may explain. Germline CDR1 and CDR2: SGHAT and FQDESV (reference sequence). The CDR3 covers 16 residues. With around 520 ng total RNA as template and a constant-region primer, TCR beta cDNA was made. Libraries of TCR beta came from three nested multiplex PCR rounds with slightly modified ARM-PCR. TRBV1-TRBV30 forward and Cbeta reverse primers drove the first two approximately 10-cycle rounds. TCRdb re-called the multiplex PCR reads with MiXCR, one entry per CDR3 protein. The top ten clones hold about a tenth of a sample with 95,000 to 150,000 distinct CDR3 sequences, 55% to 65% of them seen once. This entry belongs to a study of tumor-infiltrating lymphocytes in primary liver carcinoma. Study results and caveats: Only around 8-25% of top clones occurred in all five tumor regions.

Co-extraction of RNA and DNA was performed on about 19-33 mg of unsorted bulk tissue. What was sequenced was liver tumor tissue from sampling region 1. Subset defined: tumor region T1, superior pole. This receptor was identified in a woman aged 60-70 years with primary liver carcinoma and hepatitis B virus infection. The rearrangement links TRBV11-1 to TRBJ2-7, with TRBD2 matching 9 bases. The CDR3 bases are TGTACCAGCAGCCCAGCGGGAGCGGGAGGATCCTACGAGCACTACTTC. Protein sequence: CTSSPAGAGGSYEHYF.